The 5 T cell receptor beta chains below come from one sample, sequenced in a study of blood T cell repertoires in COVID-19. TCRdb keeps only in-frame clones here, not all; method: immunoSEQ multiplex PCR. Among just under 150,000 clones listed, roughly 82% were seen once. The sequenced material came from peripheral blood. The receptors derive from a human donor in a cohort sampled during active COVID-19.

The chain employs TRBV4-2 and TRBJ1-1; TRBD1 matches 7 bases. This CDR3 region has 15 residues. The ends lost 5 bases at V and 1 base at J; junction bases unmatched: 7. Germline V lookup: CDR1 LGHNA, CDR2 YNFKEQ. Here the CDR3 reads CASSSPGQWNTEAFF. CDR3 bases: TGTGCCAGCAGCAGCCCGGGACAGTGGAACACTGAAGCTTTCTTT.

The gene calls are TRBV7-2 and TRBJ2-1; D unclear. V lost 1 base, J lost 9 bases, and 13 bases lay in between. Per the germline V gene, CDR1 is SGHTA and CDR2 is FQGNSA. CDR3 length equals 14 residues. CDR3 loop: CASSLGYSSGEQFF. CDR3 coding DNA: TGTGCCAGCAGCTTAGGGTATTCGTCCGGTGAGCAGTTCTTC.

The chain joins TRBV2 to TRBJ1-2; 7 bases line up with TRBD1. The CDR3 length is 15 residues. Germline loops: CDR1 SNHLY, CDR2 FYNNEI. After removal of 8 bases from V and 6 bases from J, the junction contained 15 bases not matched to a gene. CDR3 sequence: CASGQDHFSRDGYTF. The CDR3 bases are TGTGCCAGCGGACAGGACCACTTCTCACGTGATGGCTACACCTTC. Combining the CDR3 with reference TRBV2 and TRBJ1-2 gives the whole variable domain EPEVTQTPSHQVTQMGQEVILRCVPISNHLYFYWYRQILGQKVEFLVSFYNNEISEKSEIFDDQFSVERPDGSNFTLKIRSTKLEDSAMYFCASGQDHFSRDGYTFGSGTRLTVV.

The chain has TRBV5-4 and TRBJ2-2, with TRBD2 matching over 7 bases. Germline V gene data show CDR1 as SGHNT and CDR2 as YYREEE (reference sequence). The CDR3 runs to 15 residues. With 0 bases clipped from V and 7 bases from J, the junction kept 6 bases outside the gene matches. CDR3 amino acids: CASSLGGRALGELFF. The CDR3 region has the DNA TGTGCCAGCAGCTTGGGGGGGAGGGCCCTCGGGGAGCTGTTTTTT.

The CDR3 spells CASSVVVTGGTEAFF. The CDR3 coding sequence is TGTGCCAGCAGCGTAGTTGTGACAGGGGGCACTGAAGCTTTCTTT. This chain uses TRBV9 with TRBJ1-1, with 9 bases fitting TRBD1. J lost 4 bases, V lost 0 bases, and 4 bases had no gene match. Per germline, CDR1 SGDLS and CDR2 YYNGEE. This CDR3 contains 15 residues. The entire variable domain, with the rest obtained from reference TRBV9 and TRBJ1-1, is as follows: DSGVTQTPKHLITATGQRVTLRCSPRSGDLSVYWYQQSLDQGLQFLIQYYNGEERAKGNILERFSAQQFPDLHSELNLSSLELGDSALYFCASSVVVTGGTEAFFGQGTRLTVV.